This T cell receptor beta chain comes out of a study of blood T cell repertoires in COVID-19. Clones were read by immunoSEQ multiplex PCR, and TCRdb kept only the in-frame ones, dropping some. The data show fewer than 400,000 clones, approximately 88% seen once. Participants had their cohort set by participant-reported clinical history. What was sequenced was PBMCs or T cells enriched from blood (not recorded which). This TCR derives from a man in his sixties who had recovered from COVID-19.

CDR3 coding DNA: TGTGCCAGCAGCGGAGGGGCGTATGGCTACACCTTC. As protein: CASSGGAYGYTF. The J gene is TRBJ1-2, the V gene TRBV5-6; possible D gene TRBD1, 5 bases. There are 12 residues in the CDR3. Trimming left V 4 bases short and J 5 bases short, with 9 bases between. CDR1 and CDR2 (germline): SGHDT, YYEEEE.